Presented here are 32 T cell receptor beta chains from one specimen sequenced in a study of T cell repertoires in cytomegalovirus infection. TCRdb recomputed calls from the reads with MiXCR, one row per CDR3 protein. The table records 250,000 to 350,000 distinct CDR3 sequences, roughly 25% of them present only once. Sequencing was done on a sample of PBMCs. Receptor source: a human donor in good health (CMV status not recorded). Some clones in this sample may be carry-over from other donors' samples.

This clonotype was observed a few times. The chain recombines TRBV10-3 with TRBJ1-1; 8 bases fit TRBD1. Germline V gene sequence: CDR1 ENHRY, CDR2 SYGVKD. The CDR3 totals 13 residues. Trimming took 9 bases from V and 0 from J; bases not matched to a gene: 3. CDR3 DNA: TGTGCCATGACAGGGGAGGTGAACACTGAAGCTTTCTTT. Residues: CAMTGEVNTEAFF.

This clonotype has a count of ten or more. V gene TRBV2 combines with J gene TRBJ2-1, with 7 bases aligning to TRBD1. CDR1 and CDR2 from the germline V gene are SNHLY and FYNNEI. V dropped 6 bases and J dropped 1; count of bases not matched to a gene: 3. This CDR3 has 14 residues. The CDR3 coding sequence is TGTGCCAGCAGGACAGGGTCTTCCTACAATGAGCAGTTCTTC. Translation: CASRTGSSYNEQFF.

The chain is built from TRBV19 and TRBJ1-1; possibly TRBD1 for D (6 bases). CDR1 LNHDA and CDR2 SQIVND come from the germline V gene (reference sequence). The CDR3 has 15 amino acids. V lost 3 bases to trimming and J lost 1 base, with 12 bases between them. The CDR3 region has the DNA TGTGCCAGTAGTATGGGGGCTTACGGGAACACTGAAGCTTTCTTT. Translation gives CASSMGAYGNTEAFF.

V gene TRBV4-1 combines with J gene TRBJ2-2; D unresolved. From germline, CDR1 is MGHRA and CDR2 YSYEKL. This CDR3 has 17 residues. Trimming pared 6 bases from V and 0 bases from J, leaving 17 bases between. Here the CDR3 reads CASSPPLWEPNTGELFF. CDR3 bases: TGCGCCAGCAGTCCCCCCCTTTGGGAACCGAACACCGGGGAGCTGTTTTTT.

V and J are TRBV20-1 and TRBJ2-7; D tentatively fits TRBD1 or TRBD2 (5 bases each). The V end was cut by 4 bases, the J end by 1 base, with 14 bases between. This CDR3 is 14 amino acids long. Germline V CDR1 and CDR2: DFQATT, SNEGSKA (reference sequence). CDR3 region: CSAKAQGPSYEQYF. CDR3 DNA sequence: TGCAGTGCTAAAGCTCAGGGACCTTCCTACGAGCAGTACTTC.

Many counts were recorded for this clonotype. CDR3 nucleotides: TGTGCCAGCAGCTTAGATGGGGGTTCAGAGACCCAGTACTTC. Encoded protein: CASSLDGGSETQYF. This sequence joins TRBV7-2 and TRBJ2-5; perhaps D is TRBD1 or TRBD2 (5 bases each). The CDR3 totals 14 residues. Trimming took off 1 base at V and 4 bases at J, with 10 bases between the two ends. Germline V gene sequence: CDR1 SGHTA, CDR2 FQGNSA.

This clonotype was seen more than once but under ten times. V usage is TRBV12-3 or TRBV12-4 and J usage is TRBJ2-1; the match to TRBD2 covers 10 bases. This CDR3 has 16 residues. The V gene end was trimmed by 8 bases and the J gene end by 6 bases; junction bases not matched to a gene: 13. CDR3 sequence (DNA): TGTGCCAGCGTACCTAGCCTAGCGGGAGTTGGCAATGAGCAGTTCTTC. It translates to CASVPSLAGVGNEQFF.

This clonotype has just a few counts. The chain couples TRBV27 to TRBJ2-5, with D perhaps TRBD2 (5 bases). Germline V CDR1 and CDR2: MNHEY, SMNVEV (reference sequence). Trimming removed 0 bases at V and 4 bases at J, with 18 bases between. CDR3 length: 17 residues. The CDR3 coding sequence is TGTGCCAGCAGTTTATCGCCCACGGGGATGGGCGGAGAGACCCAGTACTTC. It yields the protein CASSLSPTGMGGETQYF.

V is TRBV29-1 and J is TRBJ1-2; maybe TRBD1 (6 bases). The CDR3 covers 14 residues. Germline-derived CDR1 and CDR2 are SQVTM and ANQGSEA. V dropped 4 bases and J dropped 0 bases, with 12 bases sitting between them. The CDR3 loop is CSVVVDSTNYGYTF. Written as DNA, the CDR3 is TGCAGCGTTGTCGTGGACAGCACTAACTATGGCTACACCTTC.

The chain uses TRBV10-2 and TRBJ2-4, with D possibly TRBD1 on 5 matching bases. The CDR3 totals 15 residues. CDR1 is WSHSY, CDR2 SAAADI, per germline. V lost 8 bases and J 0 bases, leaving 14 bases between the germline ends. The CDR3 protein is CASGATRLAKNIQYF. CDR3 sequence (DNA): TGCGCCAGCGGGGCTACACGCCTAGCCAAAAACATTCAGTACTTC.

This clonotype has just a few counts. This chain connects TRBV7-9 to TRBJ2-5, with 7 bases fitting TRBD1. Unmatched junction bases numbered 11, after V lost 6 bases and J lost 4 bases. The CDR3 runs 15 residues. Germline assignment: CDR1 SEHNR and CDR2 FQNEAQ (reference sequence). CDR3 region: CASRDEQGMGETQYF. The CDR3, as DNA: TGTGCCAGCAGGGACGAACAGGGGATGGGAGAGACCCAGTACTTC. The whole variable domain, remainder taken from reference TRBV7-9 and TRBJ2-5, is DTGVSQNPRHKITKRGQNVTFRCDPISEHNRLYWYRQTLGQGPEFLTYFQNEAQLEKSRLLSDRFSAERPKGSFSTLEIQRTEQGDSAMYLCASRDEQGMGETQYFGPGTRLLVL.

This chain uses TRBV12-3 or TRBV12-4 with TRBJ2-1, with D perhaps TRBD2 (6 bases). The CDR3 runs to 16 residues. Trimming stripped 7 bases from V and 0 bases from J, with 16 bases between. The CDR3 DNA sequence: TGTGCCAGCACCCCTTGGGCTAGCGACTCCTACAATGAGCAGTTCTTC. Its protein product is CASTPWASDSYNEQFF.

CDR3 nucleotide sequence: TGCGCCAGCAGGGACGGTACCACAGATACGCAGTATTTT. It translates to CASRDGTTDTQYF. The V call is TRBV5-1, the J call TRBJ2-3; no clear D gene. Trimming left V 5 bases short and J 2 bases short, with 9 bases between. This CDR3 is 13 amino acids long. Germline V gives CDR1 SGHRS, CDR2 YFSETQ.

The gene calls are TRBV10-3 and TRBJ1-4, with D possibly matching TRBD1 (6 bases). This CDR3 is 14 amino acids long. Germline values: CDR1 ENHRY, CDR2 SYGVKD. V gave up 6 bases and J gave up 8 bases, with 16 bases separating them. CDR3 amino acids: CAIRDDRSTEKLFF. CDR3 DNA sequence: TGTGCCATCAGAGATGACAGGTCTACCGAAAAACTGTTTTTT.

A few counts support this clonotype. The chain has TRBV7-2 and TRBJ1-5; TRBD1 agrees at 7 bases. Losses at the gene ends were 5 bases for V and 4 bases for J; bases not matched to a gene: 2. This CDR3 spans 13 amino acids. Germline V CDR1 and CDR2: SGHTA, FQGNSA. CDR3 sequence reads: CASSQGVNQPQHF. DNA for the CDR3: TGTGCCAGCAGCCAGGGGGTAAATCAGCCCCAGCATTTT. The full variable domain, with the rest looked up from reference TRBV7-2 and TRBJ1-5, is GAGVSQSPSNKVTEKGKDVELRCDPISGHTALYWYRQSLGQGLEFLIYFQGNSAPDKSGLPSDRFSAERTGGSVSTLTIQRTQQEDSAVYLCASSQGVNQPQHFGDGTRLSIL.

DNA of the CDR3: TGTGCCAGCAAGGAGAACACCGGGGAGCTGTTTTTT. As protein: CASKENTGELFF. The J gene is TRBJ2-2, the V gene TRBV28; no clear D. This CDR3 comprises 12 residues. V lost 7 bases to trimming and J lost 1 base, with 4 bases between them. The germline CDR1 and CDR2 sequences are MDHEN and SYDVKM.

The rearrangement joins TRBV15 to TRBJ2-1, with TRBD2 matching over 7 bases. CDR3 length: 15 residues. Germline V lookup: CDR1 LNHNV, CDR2 YYDKDF (reference sequence). V shed 1 base and J 5 bases; nucleotides not matched to a gene: 5. CDR3 sequence reads: CATSRGAGPDNEQFF. The CDR3 DNA sequence: TGTGCCACCAGCAGAGGAGCGGGACCTGACAATGAGCAGTTCTTC.

A note on this clonotype: A much bigger clone sits one base away, suggesting this may be a read error. V is TRBV5-4 and J is TRBJ2-2; no reliable D call. CDR1 and CDR2 from the germline V gene are SGHNT and YYREEE (reference sequence). V was trimmed by 4 bases and J by 4 bases, leaving 8 bases between them. The CDR3 loop spans 13 amino acids. The chain's CDR3 is CASSKPVTGELFF. In DNA form, the CDR3 reads TGTGCCAGCAGCAAACCCGTCACCGGGGAGCTGTTTTTT.

The CDR3 protein is CAWSVLGTGNSPLHF. CDR3 DNA sequence: TGTGCCTGGAGTGTACTTGGGACAGGAAATTCACCCCTCCACTTT. The rearrangement links TRBV30 to TRBJ1-6, with 8 positions matching TRBD1. V lost 0 bases to trimming and J lost 7 bases; unmatched junction nucleotides: 5. Germline V gives CDR1 GTSNPN, CDR2 SVGIG (reference sequence). The CDR3 is 15 residues long.

This clonotype was detected ten times or more. The J gene is TRBJ2-5, the V gene TRBV11-2; D is perhaps TRBD2 (7 bases). The germline V gene has CDR1 SGHAT and CDR2 FQNNGV. There are 16 residues in the CDR3. V lost 0 bases, J lost 6 bases, and 17 bases lay in between. The CDR3 DNA follows: TGTGCCAGCAGCTTAGACACCGACAGGAGCGGGAAGACCCAGTACTTC. Amino acid sequence: CASSLDTDRSGKTQYF. The full variable domain, completed using reference TRBV11-2 and TRBJ2-5, is EAGVAQSPRYKIIEKRQSVAFWCNPISGHATLYWYQQILGQGPKLLIQFQNNGVVDDSQLPKDRFSAERLKGVDSTLKIQPAKLEDSAVYLCASSLDTDRSGKTQYFGPGTRLLVL.

This clonotype was recorded a few times. The rearrangement links TRBV5-4 to TRBJ2-2, with D possibly being TRBD1 or TRBD2 (5 bases each). V was shortened by 4 bases and J by 2 bases, with 12 bases between the two germline ends. Germline V lookup: CDR1 SGHNT, CDR2 YYREEE (reference sequence). The CDR3 runs to 15 residues. CDR3 in DNA: TGTGCCAGCAGCCCCGGGACGGGAAACACCGGGGAGCTGTTTTTT. It codes for CASSPGTGNTGELFF.

This clonotype has more than one count but fewer than ten. The chain recombines TRBV7-9 with TRBJ1-3, with D unclear. V was trimmed by 2 bases and J by 0 bases, leaving 8 bases between them. Germline V gives CDR1 SEHNR, CDR2 FQNEAQ (reference sequence). The CDR3 consists of 15 residues. The CDR3 DNA reads TGTGCCAGCAGCTTATTCCGCGGCTCTGGAAACACCATATATTTT. Translating gives CASSLFRGSGNTIYF.

This clonotype was picked up many times. The CDR3 region has the DNA TGTGCCAGCAGCGGTGCCCACTCCAACTATGGCTACACCTTC. Encoded protein: CASSGAHSNYGYTF. This chain joins TRBV7-2 and TRBJ1-2; D unresolved. V lost 5 bases, J lost 2 bases, and 12 bases lay in between. Per germline, CDR1 SGHTA and CDR2 FQGNSA. This CDR3 region has 14 residues.

In this sample, this clonotype turned up a few times. The chain couples TRBV6-6 to TRBJ2-7; 8 bases line up with TRBD1. The length of the CDR3 is 16 residues. Germline loops: CDR1 MNHNY, CDR2 SVGAGI (reference sequence). After removal of 0 bases from V and 4 bases from J, the junction contained 8 bases not matched to a gene. The CDR3 nucleotides are TGTGCCAGCAGTTACTCGATTGGGACAGGAGTATACGAGCAGTACGTC. Its translation is CASSYSIGTGVYEQYV.

As regards this clonotype: A much larger clone differs from this one at a single base, so this may be a read error. Since no conserved phenylalanine or tryptophan closes the CDR3, a read error is the likely cause. CDR3 in amino acids: CSVEGTGATGGYTL. DNA of the CDR3: TGCAGCGTTGAAGGGACAGGGGCCACGGGTGGCTACACCCTC. The chain carries TRBV29-1 and TRBJ1-2, with 9 bases that match TRBD1. The CDR3 sequence is 14 residues long. The V segment lost 1 base and the J segment 7 bases; nucleotides outside the gene matches: 7. From germline, CDR1 is SQVTM and CDR2 ANQGSEA.

This chain joins TRBV5-1 and TRBJ2-3; no definite D call. V was trimmed by 6 bases and J by 2 bases, leaving 13 bases between them. Germline V gene lookup returns CDR1 SGHRS and CDR2 YFSETQ. The CDR3 spans 14 residues. The CDR3 sequence: CASTPDTTTDTQYF. As DNA, the CDR3 is TGCGCCAGCACCCCCGACACAACCACAGATACGCAGTATTTT.

V is TRBV5-1 and J is TRBJ2-2; TRBD1 might be the D (6 bases). Germline CDR1 reads SGHRS; CDR2 reads YFSETQ. The CDR3 contains 15 residues. V was cut by 5 bases and J by 3 bases, with 14 bases left in between. CDR3 in amino acids: CASRKVGADTGELFF. For the CDR3, the DNA is TGCGCCAGCAGGAAAGTGGGGGCGGACACCGGGGAGCTGTTTTTT.

CDR3 sequence reads: CASSPGAGESGELFF. CDR3 DNA: TGTGCCAGCAGCCCGGGGGCGGGAGAGTCCGGGGAGCTGTTTTTT. The chain employs TRBV12-3 or TRBV12-4 and TRBJ2-2, with D maybe TRBD2 (7 bases). This CDR3 has 15 amino acids. Between the trimmed V and J ends, which lost 6 bases and 6 bases, there was a span of 17 bases.

The chain carries TRBV12-3 or TRBV12-4 and TRBJ2-7; D is unclear. V was cut by 8 bases and J by 4 bases, with 9 bases left in between. This CDR3 spans 11 amino acids. CDR3 amino acids: CASGKGYEQYF. CDR3 nucleotides: TGTGCCAGCGGGAAGGGTTACGAGCAGTACTTC.

CDR3 in DNA: TGCAGTGCTAGAGATAGGGGGGCGAAGGGTGAAGCTTTCTTT. Encoded protein: CSARDRGAKGEAFF. The gene calls are TRBV20-1 and TRBJ1-1; a weak D match, TRBD1 (6 bases). The CDR3 has 14 residues. Per germline, CDR1 DFQATT and CDR2 SNEGSKA (reference sequence). Between the trimmed V and J ends, which lost 0 bases and 7 bases, there was a span of 15 bases.

This clonotype was seen many times. The chain links TRBV7-2 to TRBJ2-3, with D possibly being TRBD2 (6 bases). Looked up from germline, CDR1 is SGHTA and CDR2 is FQGNSA. V gave up 2 bases and J gave up 4 bases, with 13 bases separating them. The CDR3 length is 15 residues. CDR3 in DNA: TGTGCCAGCAGCTTATTCGCGGGAACGCCAGATACGCAGTATTTT. Translation gives CASSLFAGTPDTQYF.

This clonotype has at least ten counts. The gene calls are TRBV7-3 and TRBJ2-1, with D tentatively TRBD2 (7 bases). Trimming cost V 5 bases and J 8 bases, with 22 bases left between them. The CDR3 is 16 residues long. Germline-derived CDR1 and CDR2 are SGHTA and FQGTGA. The CDR3 region has the DNA TGTGCCAGCAGCCTTCTAGGGGGGGGCTTGTCCGATGAGCAGTTCTTC. It codes for CASSLLGGGLSDEQFF.